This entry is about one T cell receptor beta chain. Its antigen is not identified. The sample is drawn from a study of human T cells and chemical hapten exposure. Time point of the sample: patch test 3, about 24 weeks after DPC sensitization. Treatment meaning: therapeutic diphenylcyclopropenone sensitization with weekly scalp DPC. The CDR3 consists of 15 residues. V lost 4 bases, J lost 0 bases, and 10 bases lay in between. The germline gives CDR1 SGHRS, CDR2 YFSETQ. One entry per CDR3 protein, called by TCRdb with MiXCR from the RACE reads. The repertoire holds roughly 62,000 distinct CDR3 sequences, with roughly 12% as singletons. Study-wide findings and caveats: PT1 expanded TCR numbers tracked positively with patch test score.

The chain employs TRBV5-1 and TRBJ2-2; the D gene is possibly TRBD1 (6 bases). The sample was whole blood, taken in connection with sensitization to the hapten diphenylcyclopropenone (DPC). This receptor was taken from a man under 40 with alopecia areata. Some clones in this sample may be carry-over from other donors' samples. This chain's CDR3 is CASSKGQPNTGELFF. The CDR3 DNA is TGCGCCAGCAGCAAAGGACAGCCGAACACCGGGGAGCTGTTTTTT.